This note documents a single T cell receptor (beta chain) sequence. Its antigen is unknown. CDR1 is SGHRS and CDR2 is YFSETQ in the germline V gene. The CDR3 loop spans 13 amino acids. Trimming pared 6 bases from V and 9 bases from J, leaving 19 bases between. TCRdb's copy holds only in-frame clones and misses some; the assay was immunoSEQ multiplex PCR. The repertoire holds tens of thousands of clones, with 75% as singletons. This entry comes from a study of a mutant IDH1 vaccine in newly diagnosed glioma. Time point indicated: week 47, end of study. Topical imiquimod accompanied each vaccine dose, which consisted of 300 ug of mutant IDH1 20-mer peptide. Study-wide findings and caveats: Vaccine-induced immune responses occurred in approximately 93% of patients.

This receptor was identified in a man in his forties with glioma. The chain joins TRBV5-1 to TRBJ2-7; D is uncertain. The specimen comprised PBMCs, sampled from a glioma patient whose treatment included an IDH1 peptide vaccine. CDR3 sequence reads: CASNRTPADVQYV. CDR3 sequence (DNA): TGCGCCAGCAACCGCACCCCGGCCGACGTGCAGTACGTC.